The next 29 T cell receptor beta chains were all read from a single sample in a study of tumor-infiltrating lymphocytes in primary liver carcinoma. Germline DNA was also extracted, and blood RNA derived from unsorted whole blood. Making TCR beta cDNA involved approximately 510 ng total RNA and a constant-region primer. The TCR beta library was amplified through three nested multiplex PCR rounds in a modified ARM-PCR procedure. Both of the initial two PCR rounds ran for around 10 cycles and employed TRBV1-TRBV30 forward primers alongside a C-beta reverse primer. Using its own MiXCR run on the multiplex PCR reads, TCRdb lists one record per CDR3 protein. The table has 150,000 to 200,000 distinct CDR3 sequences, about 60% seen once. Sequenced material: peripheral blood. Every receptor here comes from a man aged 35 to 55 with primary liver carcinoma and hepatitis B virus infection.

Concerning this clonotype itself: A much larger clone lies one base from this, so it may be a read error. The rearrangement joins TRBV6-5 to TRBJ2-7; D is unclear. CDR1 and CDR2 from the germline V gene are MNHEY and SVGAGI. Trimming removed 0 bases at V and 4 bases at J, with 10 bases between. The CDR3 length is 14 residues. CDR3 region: CASSYSQMGYEQYF. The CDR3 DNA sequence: TGTGCCAGCAGTTACTCCCAGATGGGGTACGAGCAGTACTTC.

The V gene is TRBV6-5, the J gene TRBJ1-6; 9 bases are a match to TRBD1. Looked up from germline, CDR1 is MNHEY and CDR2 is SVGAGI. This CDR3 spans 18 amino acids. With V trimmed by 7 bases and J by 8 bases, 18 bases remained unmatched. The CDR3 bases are TGTGCCAGCAATCCGGGACAGGGCTTGGCGAGGCAGGATTCACCCCTCCACTTT. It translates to CASNPGQGLARQDSPLHF.

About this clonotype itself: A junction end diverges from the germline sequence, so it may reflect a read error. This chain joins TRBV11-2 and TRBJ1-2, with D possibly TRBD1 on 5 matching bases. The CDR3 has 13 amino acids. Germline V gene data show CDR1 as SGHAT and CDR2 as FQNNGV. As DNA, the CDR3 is TGTGCCAGCAGCCTAGAGGGGAACTATGGCTATATCTTC. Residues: CASSLEGNYGYIF.

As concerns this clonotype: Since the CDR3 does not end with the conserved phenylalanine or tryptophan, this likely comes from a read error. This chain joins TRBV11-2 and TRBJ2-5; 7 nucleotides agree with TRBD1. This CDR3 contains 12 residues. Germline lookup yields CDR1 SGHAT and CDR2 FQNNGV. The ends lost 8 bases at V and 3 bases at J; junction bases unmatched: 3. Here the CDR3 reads CASGQGEETQYI. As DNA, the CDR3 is TGTGCCAGCGGCCAGGGGGAAGAGACCCAGTACATC.

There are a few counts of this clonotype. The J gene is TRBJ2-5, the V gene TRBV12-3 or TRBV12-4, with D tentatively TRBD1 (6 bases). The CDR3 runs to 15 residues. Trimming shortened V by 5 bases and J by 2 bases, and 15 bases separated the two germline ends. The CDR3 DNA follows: TGTGCCAGCAGTAGCCCGAGGGGGTCTCAAGAGACCCAGTACTTC. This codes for CASSSPRGSQETQYF.

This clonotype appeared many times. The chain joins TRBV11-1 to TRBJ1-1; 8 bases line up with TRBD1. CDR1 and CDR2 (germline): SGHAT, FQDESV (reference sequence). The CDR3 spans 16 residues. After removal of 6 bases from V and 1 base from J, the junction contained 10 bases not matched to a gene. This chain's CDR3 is CASSSQGQAPNTEAFF. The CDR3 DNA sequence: TGTGCCAGCAGTTCACAGGGACAGGCACCGAACACTGAAGCTTTCTTT.

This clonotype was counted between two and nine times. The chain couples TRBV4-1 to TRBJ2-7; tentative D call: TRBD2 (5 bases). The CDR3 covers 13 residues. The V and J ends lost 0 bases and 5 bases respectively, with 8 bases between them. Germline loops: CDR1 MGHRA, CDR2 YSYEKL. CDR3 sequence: CASSQDPGNEQYF. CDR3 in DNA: TGCGCCAGCAGCCAAGATCCGGGGAACGAGCAGTACTTC.

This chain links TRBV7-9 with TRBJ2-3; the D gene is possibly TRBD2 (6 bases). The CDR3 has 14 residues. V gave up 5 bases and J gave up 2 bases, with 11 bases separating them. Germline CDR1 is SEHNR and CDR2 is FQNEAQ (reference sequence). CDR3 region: CASSRGTSTDTQYF. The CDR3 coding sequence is TGTGCCAGCAGCCGCGGGACTTCCACAGATACGCAGTATTTT.

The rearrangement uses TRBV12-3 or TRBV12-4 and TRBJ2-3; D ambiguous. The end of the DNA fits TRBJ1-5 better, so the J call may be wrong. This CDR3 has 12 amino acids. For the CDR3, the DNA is TGTGCCAGCAGGCCCCTAGGCGGTACGCAGCATTTT. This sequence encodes CASRPLGGTQHF.

CDR3 loop: CAISGAGGNIYEQYF. The CDR3 DNA reads as TGTGCCATCAGTGGAGCGGGAGGAAATATCTACGAGCAGTACTTC. V gene TRBV10-3 combines with J gene TRBJ2-7; 9 bases agree with TRBD2. The V and J ends lost 4 bases and 3 bases, in that order; junction bases with no gene match: 7. Germline assignment: CDR1 ENHRY and CDR2 SYGVKD. The CDR3 totals 15 residues.

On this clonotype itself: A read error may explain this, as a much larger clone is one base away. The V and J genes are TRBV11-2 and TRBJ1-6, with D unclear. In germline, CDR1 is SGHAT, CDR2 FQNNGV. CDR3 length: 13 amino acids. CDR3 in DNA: TGTGCCAGCAGCTTGATCCATAATACACCCCTCCACTTT. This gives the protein CASSLIHNTPLHF.

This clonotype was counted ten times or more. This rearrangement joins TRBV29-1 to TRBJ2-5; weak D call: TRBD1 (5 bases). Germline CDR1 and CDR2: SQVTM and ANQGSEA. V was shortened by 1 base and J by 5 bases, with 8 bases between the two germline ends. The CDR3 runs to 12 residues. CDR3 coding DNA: TGCAGCGTTGAAGGGCAGGGTGAGACCCAGTACTTC. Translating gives CSVEGQGETQYF.

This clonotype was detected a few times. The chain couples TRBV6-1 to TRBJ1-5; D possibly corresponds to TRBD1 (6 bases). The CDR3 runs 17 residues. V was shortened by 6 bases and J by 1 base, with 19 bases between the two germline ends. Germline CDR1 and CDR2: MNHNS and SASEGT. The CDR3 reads CASSGRGGIGSNQPQHF. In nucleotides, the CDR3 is TGTGCCAGCAGCGGGAGAGGGGGGATTGGGAGCAATCAGCCCCAGCATTTT.

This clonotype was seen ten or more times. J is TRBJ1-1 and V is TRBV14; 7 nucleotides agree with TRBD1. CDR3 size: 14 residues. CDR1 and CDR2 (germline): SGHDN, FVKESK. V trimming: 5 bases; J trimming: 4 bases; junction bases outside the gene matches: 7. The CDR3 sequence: CASSYQQGSTEAFF. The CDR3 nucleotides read TGTGCCAGCAGCTATCAACAGGGGAGCACTGAAGCTTTCTTT.

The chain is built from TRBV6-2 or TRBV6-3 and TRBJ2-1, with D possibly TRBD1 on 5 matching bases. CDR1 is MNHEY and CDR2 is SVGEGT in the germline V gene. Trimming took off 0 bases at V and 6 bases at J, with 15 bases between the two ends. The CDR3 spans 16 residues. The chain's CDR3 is CASSYSILGAVNEQFF. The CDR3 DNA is TGTGCCAGCAGTTACTCAATTCTAGGGGCAGTCAATGAGCAGTTCTTC.

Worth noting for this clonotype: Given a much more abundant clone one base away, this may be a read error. CDR3 in DNA: TGTGCCAGCAGTTTACTTTACGATCAGTACTTC. Translating it yields CASSLLYDQYF. The V gene is TRBV28, the J gene TRBJ2-7; no definite D call. Germline CDR1 MDHEN, CDR2 SYDVKM. CDR3 length: 11 residues.

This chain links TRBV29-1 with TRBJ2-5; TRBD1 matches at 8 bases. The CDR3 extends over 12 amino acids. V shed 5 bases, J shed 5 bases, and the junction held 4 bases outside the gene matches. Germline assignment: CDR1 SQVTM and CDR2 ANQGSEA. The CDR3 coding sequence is TGCAGCGTTAGGACAGGGAGGGAGACCCAGTACTTC. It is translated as CSVRTGRETQYF.

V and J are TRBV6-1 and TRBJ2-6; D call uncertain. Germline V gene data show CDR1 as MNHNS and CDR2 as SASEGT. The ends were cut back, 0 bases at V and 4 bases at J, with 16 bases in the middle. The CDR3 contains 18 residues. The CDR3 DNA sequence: TGTGCCAGCAGTGAAGCTAGGACGGAGTTGTCAGGGGCCAACGTCCTGACTTTC. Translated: CASSEARTELSGANVLTF.

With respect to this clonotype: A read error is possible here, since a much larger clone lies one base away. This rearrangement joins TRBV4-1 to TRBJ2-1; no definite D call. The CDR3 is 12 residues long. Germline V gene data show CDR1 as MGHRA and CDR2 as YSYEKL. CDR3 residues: CASSQENNGQFF. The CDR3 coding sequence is TGCGCCAGCAGCCAAGAAAACAATGGGCAGTTCTTC.

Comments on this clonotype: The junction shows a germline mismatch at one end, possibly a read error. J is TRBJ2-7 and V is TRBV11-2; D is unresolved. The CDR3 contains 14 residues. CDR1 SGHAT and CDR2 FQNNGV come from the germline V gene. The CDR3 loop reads CVSSLIDGAYEQYF. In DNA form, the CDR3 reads TGTGTCAGCAGTTTAATCGACGGAGCCTACGAGCAGTATTTC.

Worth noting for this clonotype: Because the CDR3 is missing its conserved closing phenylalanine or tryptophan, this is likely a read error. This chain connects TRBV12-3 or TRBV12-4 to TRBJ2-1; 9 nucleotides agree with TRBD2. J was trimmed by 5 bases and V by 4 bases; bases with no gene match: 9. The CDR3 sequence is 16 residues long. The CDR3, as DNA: TGTGCCAGCAGTTCGTCAGCGGGAGGTATCGACAATGAGCAGTTCTCC. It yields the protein CASSSSAGGIDNEQFS.

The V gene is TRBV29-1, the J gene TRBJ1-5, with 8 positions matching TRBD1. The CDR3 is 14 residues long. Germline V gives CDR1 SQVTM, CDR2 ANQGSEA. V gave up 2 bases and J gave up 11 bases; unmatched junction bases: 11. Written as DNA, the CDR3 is TGCAGCGTTGAATTCCTTGGGAGACAGGGGTCCCAGCATTTT. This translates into CSVEFLGRQGSQHF. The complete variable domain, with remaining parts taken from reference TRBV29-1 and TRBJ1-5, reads SAVISQKPSRDICQRGTSLTIQCQVDSQVTMMFWYRQQPGQSLTLIATANQGSEATYESGFVIDKFPISRPNLTFSTLTVSNMSPEDSSIYLCSVEFLGRQGSQHFGDGTRLSIL.

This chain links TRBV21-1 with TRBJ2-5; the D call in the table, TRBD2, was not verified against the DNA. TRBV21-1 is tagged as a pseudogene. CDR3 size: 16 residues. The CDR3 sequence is CASSKVGTSNEGTQYF. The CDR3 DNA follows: TGTGCCAGCAGCAAAGTAGGAACTAGTAATGAAGGGACCCAGTACTTC.

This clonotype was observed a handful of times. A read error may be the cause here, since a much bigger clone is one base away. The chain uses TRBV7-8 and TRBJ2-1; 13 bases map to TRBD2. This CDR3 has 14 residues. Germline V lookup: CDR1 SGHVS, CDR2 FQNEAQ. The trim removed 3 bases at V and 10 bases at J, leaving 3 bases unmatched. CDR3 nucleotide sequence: TGTGCCAGCAGCTTCGGACTAGCGGGAGCGGAGCAGTTCTTC. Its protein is CASSFGLAGAEQFF.

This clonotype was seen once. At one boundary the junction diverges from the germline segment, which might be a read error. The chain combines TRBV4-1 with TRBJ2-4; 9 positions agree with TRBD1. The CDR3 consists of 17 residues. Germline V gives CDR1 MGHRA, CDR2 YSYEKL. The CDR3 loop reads CASNQEGGQGTKNIQYF. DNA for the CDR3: TGCGCCAGCAACCAAGAAGGGGGACAGGGAACCAAAAACATTCAGTACTTC.

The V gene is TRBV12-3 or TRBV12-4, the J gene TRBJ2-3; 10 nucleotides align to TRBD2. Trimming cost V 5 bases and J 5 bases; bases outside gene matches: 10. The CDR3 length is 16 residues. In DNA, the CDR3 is TGTGCCAGCAGTCCGCAAGCGGGAGGGCAGATAGATACGCAGTATTTT. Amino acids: CASSPQAGGQIDTQYF.

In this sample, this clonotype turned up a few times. The chain's CDR3 is CASSPFRYSHEQYF. CDR3 bases: TGTGCCAGCAGTCCCTTCCGATACTCTCACGAGCAGTACTTC. V is TRBV6-7 and J is TRBJ2-7; no clear D. TRBV6-7 is given ORF status, its function remaining uncertain. V lost 5 bases and J 5 bases, leaving 16 bases between the germline ends. The CDR3 covers 14 residues.

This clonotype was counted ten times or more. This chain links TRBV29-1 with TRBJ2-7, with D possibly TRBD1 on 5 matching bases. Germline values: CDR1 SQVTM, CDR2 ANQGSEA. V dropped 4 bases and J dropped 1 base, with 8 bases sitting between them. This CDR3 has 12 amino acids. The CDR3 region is CSVGTPSYEQYF. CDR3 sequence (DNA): TGCAGCGTTGGGACACCATCCTACGAGCAGTACTTC.

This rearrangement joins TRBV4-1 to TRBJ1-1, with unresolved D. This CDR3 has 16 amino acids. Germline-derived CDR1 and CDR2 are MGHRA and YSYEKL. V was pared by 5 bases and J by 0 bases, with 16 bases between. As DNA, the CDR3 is TGCGCCAGCAGCGAAGGCCCCCAGGATATGAACACTGAAGCTTTCTTT. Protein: CASSEGPQDMNTEAFF.